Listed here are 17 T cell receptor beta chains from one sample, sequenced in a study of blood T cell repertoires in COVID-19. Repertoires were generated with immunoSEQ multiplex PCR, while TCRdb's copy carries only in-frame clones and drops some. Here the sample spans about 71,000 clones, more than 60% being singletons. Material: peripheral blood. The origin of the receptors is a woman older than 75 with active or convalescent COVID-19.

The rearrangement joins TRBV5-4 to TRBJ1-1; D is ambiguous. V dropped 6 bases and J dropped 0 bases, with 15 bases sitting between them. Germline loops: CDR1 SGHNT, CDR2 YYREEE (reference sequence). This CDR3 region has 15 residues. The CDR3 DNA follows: TGTGCCAGCACCTTCCGCGGAGGATTGAACACTGAAGCTTTCTTT. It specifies CASTFRGGLNTEAFF.

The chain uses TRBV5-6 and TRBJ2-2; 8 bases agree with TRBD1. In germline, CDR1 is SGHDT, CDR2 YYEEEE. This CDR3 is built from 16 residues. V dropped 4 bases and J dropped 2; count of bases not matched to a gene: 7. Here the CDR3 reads CASSPETGANTGELFF. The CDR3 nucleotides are TGTGCCAGCAGCCCGGAGACAGGGGCCAACACCGGGGAGCTGTTTTTT.

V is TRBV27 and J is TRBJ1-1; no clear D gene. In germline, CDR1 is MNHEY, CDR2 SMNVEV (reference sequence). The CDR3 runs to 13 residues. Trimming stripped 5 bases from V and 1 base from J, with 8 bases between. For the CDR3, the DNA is TGTGCCAGCAGTCGCACGGGGAACACTGAAGCTTTCTTT. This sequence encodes CASSRTGNTEAFF.

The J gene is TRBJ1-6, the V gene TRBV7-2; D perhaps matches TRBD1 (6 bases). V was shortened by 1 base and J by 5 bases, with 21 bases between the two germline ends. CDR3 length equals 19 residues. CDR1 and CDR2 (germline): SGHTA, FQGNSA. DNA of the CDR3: TGTGCCAGCAGCTTAGTAGCGGGGGGCGCATCACCCGATAATTCACCCCTCCACTTT. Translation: CASSLVAGGASPDNSPLHF.

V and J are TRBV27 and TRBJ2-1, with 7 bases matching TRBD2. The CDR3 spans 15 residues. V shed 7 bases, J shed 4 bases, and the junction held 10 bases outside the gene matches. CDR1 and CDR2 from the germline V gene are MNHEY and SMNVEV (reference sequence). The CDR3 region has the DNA TGTGCCAGCAACGAGTTGGGGGGGGAGTACAATGAGCAGTTCTTC. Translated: CASNELGGEYNEQFF.

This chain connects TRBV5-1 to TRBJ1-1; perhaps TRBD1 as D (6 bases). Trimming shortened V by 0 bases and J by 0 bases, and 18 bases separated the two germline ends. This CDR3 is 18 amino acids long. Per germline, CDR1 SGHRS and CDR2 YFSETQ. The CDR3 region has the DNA TGCGCCAGCAGCTTGGATCCCGACAGGATTCTTCTGAACACTGAAGCTTTCTTT. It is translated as CASSLDPDRILLNTEAFF.

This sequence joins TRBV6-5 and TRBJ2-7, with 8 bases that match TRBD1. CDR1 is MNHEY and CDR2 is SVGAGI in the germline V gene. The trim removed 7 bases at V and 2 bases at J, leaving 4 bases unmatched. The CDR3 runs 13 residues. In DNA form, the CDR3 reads TGTGCCAGCAAAGGGACAGGCGCCTACGAGCAGTACTTC. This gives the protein CASKGTGAYEQYF.

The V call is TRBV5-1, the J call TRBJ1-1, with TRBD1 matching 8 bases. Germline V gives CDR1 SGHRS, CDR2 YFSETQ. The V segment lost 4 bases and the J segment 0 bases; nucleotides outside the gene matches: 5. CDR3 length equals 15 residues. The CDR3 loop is CASSRTGSLNTEAFF. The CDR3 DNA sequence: TGCGCCAGCAGCAGGACAGGGTCTTTGAACACTGAAGCTTTCTTT.

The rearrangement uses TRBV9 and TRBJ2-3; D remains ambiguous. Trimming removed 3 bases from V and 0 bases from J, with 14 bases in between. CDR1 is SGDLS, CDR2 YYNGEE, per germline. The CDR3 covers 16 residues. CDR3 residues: CASSARGHPSTDTQYF. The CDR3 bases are TGTGCCAGCAGCGCCCGCGGCCACCCTAGCACAGATACGCAGTATTTT.

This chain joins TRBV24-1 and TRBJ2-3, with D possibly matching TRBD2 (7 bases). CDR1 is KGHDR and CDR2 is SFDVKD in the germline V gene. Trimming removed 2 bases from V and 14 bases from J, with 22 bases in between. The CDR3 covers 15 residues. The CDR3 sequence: CATSDYSESRGARYF. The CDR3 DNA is TGTGCCACCAGTGATTATTCGGAGAGCCGGGGGGCAAGGTATTTT.

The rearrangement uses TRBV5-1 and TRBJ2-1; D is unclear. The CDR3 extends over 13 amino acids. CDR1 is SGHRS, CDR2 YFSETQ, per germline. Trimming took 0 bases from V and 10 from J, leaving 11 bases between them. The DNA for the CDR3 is TGCGCCAGCAGCTTGGTCCAGGATGGCGAGCAGTTCTTC. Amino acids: CASSLVQDGEQFF.

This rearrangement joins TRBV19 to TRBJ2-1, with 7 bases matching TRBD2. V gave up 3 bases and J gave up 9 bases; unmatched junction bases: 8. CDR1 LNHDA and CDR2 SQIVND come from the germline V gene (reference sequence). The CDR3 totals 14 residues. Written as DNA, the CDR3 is TGTGCCAGTAGTATTAACAGCGGGGTGGGTGAGCAGTTCTTC. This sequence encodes CASSINSGVGEQFF.

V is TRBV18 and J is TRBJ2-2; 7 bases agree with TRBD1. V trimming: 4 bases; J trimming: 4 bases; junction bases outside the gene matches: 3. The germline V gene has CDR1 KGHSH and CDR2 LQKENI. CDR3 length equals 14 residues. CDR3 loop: CASSQTGPTGELFF. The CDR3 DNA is TGTGCCAGCTCACAGACAGGGCCCACCGGGGAGCTGTTTTTT.

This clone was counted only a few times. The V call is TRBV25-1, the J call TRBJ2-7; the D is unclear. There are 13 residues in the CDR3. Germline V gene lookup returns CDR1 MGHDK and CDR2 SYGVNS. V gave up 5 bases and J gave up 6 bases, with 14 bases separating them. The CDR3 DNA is TGTGCCAGCAGTCACCAAGGTCGAGGCGAGCAGTACTTC. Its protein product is CASSHQGRGEQYF.

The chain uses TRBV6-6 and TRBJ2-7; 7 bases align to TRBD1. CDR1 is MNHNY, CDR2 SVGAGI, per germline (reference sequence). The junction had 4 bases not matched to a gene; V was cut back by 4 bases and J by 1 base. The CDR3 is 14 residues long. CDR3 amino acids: CASSFGTASYEQYF. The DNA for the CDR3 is TGTGCCAGCAGTTTCGGGACAGCGTCCTACGAGCAGTACTTC.

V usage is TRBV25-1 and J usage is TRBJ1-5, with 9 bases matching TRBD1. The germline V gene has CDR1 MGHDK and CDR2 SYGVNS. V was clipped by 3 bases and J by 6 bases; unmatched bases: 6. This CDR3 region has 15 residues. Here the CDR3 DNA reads TGTGCCAGCAGTGACTCACAGGGGGCAGGTCAGCCCCAGCATTTT. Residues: CASSDSQGAGQPQHF.

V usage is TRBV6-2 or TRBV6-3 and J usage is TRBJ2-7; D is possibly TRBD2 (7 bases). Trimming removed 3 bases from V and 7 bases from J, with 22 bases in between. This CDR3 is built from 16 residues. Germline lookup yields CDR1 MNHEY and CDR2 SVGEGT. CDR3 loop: CASSYNFAGAIGEQYF. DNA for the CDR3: TGTGCCAGCAGTTATAACTTTGCGGGGGCGATTGGGGAGCAGTACTTC.